This T cell receptor beta chain appears in the sequencing data of a study of blood T cell repertoires in COVID-19. Study-wide context: Samples came from the United States, Italy and Spain, spanning acute and convalescent COVID-19.

Germline lookup yields CDR1 MRHNA and CDR2 SNTAGT. V shed 4 bases and J shed 6 bases, with 25 bases lying between them. There are 19 residues in the CDR3. The protocol was immunoSEQ multiplex PCR, while the TCRdb copy is restricted to in-frame clones and leaves out a portion. The data contain 250,000 to 350,000 clones, about nine tenths of them singletons. This receptor was obtained from a woman between 55 and 75 years old with acute or convalescent COVID-19. The chain couples TRBV6-4 to TRBJ1-6; D gene uncertain. Sequencing was done on a sample of peripheral blood. The CDR3 loop is CASSVLGNTSLWVNSPLHF. The CDR3 DNA reads as TGTGCCAGCAGTGTTTTGGGAAACACTAGTCTTTGGGTTAATTCACCCCTCCACTTT.